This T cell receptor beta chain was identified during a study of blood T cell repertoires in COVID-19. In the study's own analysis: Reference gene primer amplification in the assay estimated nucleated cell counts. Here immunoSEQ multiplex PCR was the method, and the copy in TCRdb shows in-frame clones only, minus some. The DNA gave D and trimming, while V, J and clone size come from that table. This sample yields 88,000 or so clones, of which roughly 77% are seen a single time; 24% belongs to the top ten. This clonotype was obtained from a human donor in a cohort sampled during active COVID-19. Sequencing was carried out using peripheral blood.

This CDR3 reads CASTMAHSADTQYF. CDR3 in DNA: TGTGCCAGTACCATGGCCCATAGCGCAGATACGCAGTATTTT. The chain couples TRBV19 to TRBJ2-3, with D possibly being TRBD2 (5 bases). Germline CDR1 LNHDA, CDR2 SQIVND (reference sequence). CDR3 length: 14 amino acids. V dropped 7 bases and J dropped 4 bases, with 15 bases sitting between them.